The rows below give T cell receptor beta chains drawn from one sample of a study of T cell responses to AZD1222 COVID-19 vaccine. The protocol was immunoSEQ multiplex PCR, while the TCRdb copy is restricted to in-frame clones and leaves out a portion. The profile shows 65,000 to 100,000 clones, 75% to 95% of them singletons. Material: peripheral blood, obtained 28 days after the second AZD1222 dose. These TCRs come from an adult who received the AZD1222 COVID-19 vaccine. The CDR3 runs from the conserved cysteine through the conserved F or W. A D gene is named only where the DNA matches it firmly.

>TRBV7-2|TRBJ2-1|-
CASRGGGSYNEQFF
TGTGCCAGCAGAGGGGGGGGCTCCTACAATGAGCAGTTCTTC
>TRBV5-4|TRBJ1-1|-
CASSPGQIRLNTEAFF
TGTGCCAGCAGCCCGGGACAAATAAGGCTAAACACTGAAGCTTTCTTT
>TRBV29-1|TRBJ2-1|TRBD2
CSAPSGTRVNEQFF
TGCAGCGCTCCGTCCGGGACTAGGGTCAATGAGCAGTTCTTC
>TRBV28|TRBJ2-1|TRBD2
CASSYTIAGEQFF
TGTGCCAGCAGCTACACAATAGCGGGAGAGCAGTTCTTC
>TRBV27|TRBJ2-2|-
CASSLSLQFGELFF
TGTGCCAGCAGTTTATCGTTGCAGTTCGGGGAGCTGTTTTTT
>TRBV18|TRBJ2-1|TRBD2
CASSPPGLAGGNEQFF
TGTGCCAGCTCACCACCGGGACTAGCGGGAGGAAATGAGCAGTTCTTC
>TRBV4-2|TRBJ2-5|TRBD2
CASSQDLNSGRAAETQYF
TGTGCCAGCAGCCAAGATCTAAATAGCGGGAGGGCCGCGGAGACCCAGTACTTC
>TRBV19|TRBJ2-1|TRBD2
CASSPPYASGAMSYNEQFF
TGTGCCAGTAGTCCCCCGTATGCTAGCGGGGCAATGTCCTACAATGAGCAGTTCTTC
>TRBV11-2|TRBJ2-2|TRBD2
CAITRTSGRYTGELFF
TGTGCCATTACTCGGACTAGCGGGAGGTACACCGGGGAGCTGTTTTTT
>TRBV7-8|TRBJ2-7|-
CASSLAIWVDQKEQYF
TGTGCCAGCAGCTTAGCTATTTGGGTAGACCAGAAGGAGCAGTACTTC
>TRBV4-3|TRBJ1-3|-
CASSQDGAYSGNTIYF
TGCGCCAGCAGCCAAGATGGTGCTTACTCTGGAAACACCATATATTTT
>TRBV6-5|TRBJ1-3|-
CASTQAGFTGNTIYF
TGTGCCAGCACGCAAGCGGGCTTCACTGGAAACACCATATATTTT
>TRBV19|TRBJ2-7|-
CASSIGAQGYVQYF
TGTGCCAGTAGTATCGGGGCGCAGGGGTACGTGCAGTACTTC
>TRBV19|TRBJ1-5|-
CASSGQPNQPQHF
TGTGCCAGCTCAGGGCAGCCCAATCAGCCCCAGCATTTT
>TRBV7-2|TRBJ2-1|-
CASSLDWRRAGEQFF
TGTGCCAGCAGCTTAGATTGGAGGAGGGCTGGTGAGCAGTTCTTC
>TRBV7-3|TRBJ2-6|-
CASSLTAGTGANVLTF
TGTGCCAGCAGCTTAACTGCGGGGACTGGGGCCAACGTCCTGACTTTC
>TRBV27|TRBJ1-2|TRBD1
CASSPGQGSYGYTF
TGTGCCAGCAGCCCGGGACAGGGTAGCTATGGCTACACCTTC
>TRBV29-1|TRBJ2-1|TRBD1
CSVEGRPTGGSYNEQFF
TGCAGCGTTGAAGGCCGTCCGACAGGGGGCAGCTACAATGAGCAGTTCTTC